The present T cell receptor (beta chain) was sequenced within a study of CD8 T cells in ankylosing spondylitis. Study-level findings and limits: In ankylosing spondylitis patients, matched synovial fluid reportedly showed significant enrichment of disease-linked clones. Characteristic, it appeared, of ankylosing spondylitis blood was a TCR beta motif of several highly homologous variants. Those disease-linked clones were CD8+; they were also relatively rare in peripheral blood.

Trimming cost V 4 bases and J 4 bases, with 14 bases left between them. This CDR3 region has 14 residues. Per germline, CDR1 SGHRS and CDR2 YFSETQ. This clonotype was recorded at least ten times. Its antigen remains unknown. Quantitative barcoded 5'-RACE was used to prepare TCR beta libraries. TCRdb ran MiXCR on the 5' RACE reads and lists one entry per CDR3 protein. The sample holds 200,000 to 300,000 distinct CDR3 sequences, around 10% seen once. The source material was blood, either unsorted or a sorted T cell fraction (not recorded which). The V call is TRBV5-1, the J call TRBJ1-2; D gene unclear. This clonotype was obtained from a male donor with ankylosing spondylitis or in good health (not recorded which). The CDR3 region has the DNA TGCGCCAGCAGCCCCAGCGACGGCTCCTATGGCTACACCTTC. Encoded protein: CASSPSDGSYGYTF.